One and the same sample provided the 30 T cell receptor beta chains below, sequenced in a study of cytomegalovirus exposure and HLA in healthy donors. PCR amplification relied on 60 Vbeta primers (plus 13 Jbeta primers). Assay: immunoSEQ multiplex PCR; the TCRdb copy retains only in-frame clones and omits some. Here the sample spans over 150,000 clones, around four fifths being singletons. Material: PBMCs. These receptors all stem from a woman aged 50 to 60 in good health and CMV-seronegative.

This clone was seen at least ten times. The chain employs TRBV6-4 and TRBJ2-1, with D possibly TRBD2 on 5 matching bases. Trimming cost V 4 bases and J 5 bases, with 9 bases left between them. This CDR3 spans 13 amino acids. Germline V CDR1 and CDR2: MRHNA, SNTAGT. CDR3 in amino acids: CASSVTGNNEQFF. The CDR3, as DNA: TGTGCCAGCAGTGTGACGGGAAACAATGAGCAGTTCTTC.

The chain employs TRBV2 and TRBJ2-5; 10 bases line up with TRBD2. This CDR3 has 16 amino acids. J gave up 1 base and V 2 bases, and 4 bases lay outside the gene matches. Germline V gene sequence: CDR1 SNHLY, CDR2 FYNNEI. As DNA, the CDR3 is TGTGCCAGCAGTGAACTAGCGGGGGCCTTCCAAGAGACCCAGTACTTC. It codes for CASSELAGAFQETQYF.

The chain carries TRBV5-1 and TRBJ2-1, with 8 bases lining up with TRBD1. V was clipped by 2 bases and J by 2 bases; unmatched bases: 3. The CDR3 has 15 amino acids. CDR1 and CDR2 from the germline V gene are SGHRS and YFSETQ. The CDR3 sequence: CASSLSTGAYNEQFF. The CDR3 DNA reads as TGCGCCAGCAGCTTATCGACAGGGGCCTACAATGAGCAGTTCTTC.

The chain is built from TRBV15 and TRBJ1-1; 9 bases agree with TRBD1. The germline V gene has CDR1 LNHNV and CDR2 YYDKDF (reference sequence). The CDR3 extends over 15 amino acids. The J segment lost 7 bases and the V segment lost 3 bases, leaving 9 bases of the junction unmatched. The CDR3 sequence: CATSRGQGQPGEAFF. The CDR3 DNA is TGTGCCACCAGCAGGGGACAGGGCCAACCTGGTGAAGCTTTCTTT.

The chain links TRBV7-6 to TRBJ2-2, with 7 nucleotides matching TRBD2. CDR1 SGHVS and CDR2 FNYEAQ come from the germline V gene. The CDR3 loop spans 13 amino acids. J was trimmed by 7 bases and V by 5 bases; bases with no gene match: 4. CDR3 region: CASSPGRGGELFF. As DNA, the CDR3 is TGTGCCAGCAGCCCAGGGAGGGGCGGGGAGCTGTTTTTT.

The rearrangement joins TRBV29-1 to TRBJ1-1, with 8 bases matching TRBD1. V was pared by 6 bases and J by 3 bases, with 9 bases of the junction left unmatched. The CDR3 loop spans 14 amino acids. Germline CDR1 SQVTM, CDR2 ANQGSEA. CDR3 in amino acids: CSVRGQGRDTEAFF. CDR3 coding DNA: TGCAGCGTACGAGGACAGGGTAGGGACACTGAAGCTTTCTTT.

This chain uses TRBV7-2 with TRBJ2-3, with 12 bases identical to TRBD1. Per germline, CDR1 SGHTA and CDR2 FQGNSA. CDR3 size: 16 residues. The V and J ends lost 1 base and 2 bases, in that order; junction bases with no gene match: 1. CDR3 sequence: CASSLEGQGATDTQYF. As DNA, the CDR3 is TGTGCCAGCAGCTTAGAGGGACAGGGGGCCACAGATACGCAGTATTTT.

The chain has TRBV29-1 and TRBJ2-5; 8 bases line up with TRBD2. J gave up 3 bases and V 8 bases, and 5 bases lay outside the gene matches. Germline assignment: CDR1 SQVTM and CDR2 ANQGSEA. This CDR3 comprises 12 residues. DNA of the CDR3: TGCAGCATTATGCGGGGGGAAGAGACCCAGTACTTC. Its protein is CSIMRGEETQYF. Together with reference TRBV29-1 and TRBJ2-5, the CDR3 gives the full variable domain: SAVISQKPSRDICQRGTSLTIQCQVDSQVTMMFWYRQQPGQSLTLIATANQGSEATYESGFVIDKFPISRPNLTFSTLTVSNMSPEDSSIYLCSIMRGEETQYFGPGTRLLVL.

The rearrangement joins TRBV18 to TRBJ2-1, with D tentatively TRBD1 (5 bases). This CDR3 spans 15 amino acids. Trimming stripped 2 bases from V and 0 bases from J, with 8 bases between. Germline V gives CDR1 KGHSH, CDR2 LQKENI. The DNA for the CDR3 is TGTGCCAGCTCACCAGGACAAAGCTCCTACAATGAGCAGTTCTTC. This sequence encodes CASSPGQSSYNEQFF.

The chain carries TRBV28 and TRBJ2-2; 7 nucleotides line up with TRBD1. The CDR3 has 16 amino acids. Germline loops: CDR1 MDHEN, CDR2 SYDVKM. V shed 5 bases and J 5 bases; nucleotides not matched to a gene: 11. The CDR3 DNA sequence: TGTGCCAGCAGTCTGACAGGGACCCCGAGGACCGGGGAGCTGTTTTTT. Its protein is CASSLTGTPRTGELFF.

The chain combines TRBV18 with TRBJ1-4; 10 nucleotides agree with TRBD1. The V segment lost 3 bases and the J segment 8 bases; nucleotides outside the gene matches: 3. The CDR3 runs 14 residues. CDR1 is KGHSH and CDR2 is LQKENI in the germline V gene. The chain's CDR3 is CASSPDRGKEKLFF. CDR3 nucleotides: TGTGCCAGCTCACCGGACAGGGGGAAGGAAAAACTGTTTTTT.

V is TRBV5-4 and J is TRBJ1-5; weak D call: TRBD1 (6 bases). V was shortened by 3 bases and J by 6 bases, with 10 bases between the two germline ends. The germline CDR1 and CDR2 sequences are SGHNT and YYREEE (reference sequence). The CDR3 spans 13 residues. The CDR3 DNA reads TGTGCCAGCAGCTCAGGACAGAGTCAGCCCCAGCATTTT. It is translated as CASSSGQSQPQHF.

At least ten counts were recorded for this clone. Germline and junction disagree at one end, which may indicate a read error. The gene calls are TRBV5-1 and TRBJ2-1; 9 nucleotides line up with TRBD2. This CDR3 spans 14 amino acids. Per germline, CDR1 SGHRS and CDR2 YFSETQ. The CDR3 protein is CATSPAGGYNEQFF. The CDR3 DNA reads TGCGCCACCAGCCCAGCGGGGGGTTACAATGAGCAGTTCTTC.

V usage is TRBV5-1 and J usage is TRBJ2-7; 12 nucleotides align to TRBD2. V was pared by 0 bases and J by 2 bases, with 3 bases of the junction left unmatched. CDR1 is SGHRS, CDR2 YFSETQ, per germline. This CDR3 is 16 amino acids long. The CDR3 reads CASSLGASGRAYEQYF. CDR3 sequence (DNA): TGCGCCAGCAGCTTGGGGGCTAGCGGGAGGGCCTACGAGCAGTACTTC.

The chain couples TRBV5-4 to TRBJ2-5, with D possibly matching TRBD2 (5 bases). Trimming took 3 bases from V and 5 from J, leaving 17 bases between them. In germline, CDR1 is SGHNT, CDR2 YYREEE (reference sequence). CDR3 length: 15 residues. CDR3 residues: CASSSPRAEGETQYF. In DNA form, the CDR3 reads TGTGCCAGCAGCTCACCTAGAGCGGAAGGGGAGACCCAGTACTTC.

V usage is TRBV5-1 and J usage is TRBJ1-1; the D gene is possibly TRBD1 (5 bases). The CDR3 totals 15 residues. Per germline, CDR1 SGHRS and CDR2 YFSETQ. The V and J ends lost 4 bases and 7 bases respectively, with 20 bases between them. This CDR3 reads CASSPGGVKGREAFF. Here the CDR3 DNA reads TGCGCCAGCAGCCCGGGGGGGGTGAAAGGGCGTGAAGCTTTCTTT.

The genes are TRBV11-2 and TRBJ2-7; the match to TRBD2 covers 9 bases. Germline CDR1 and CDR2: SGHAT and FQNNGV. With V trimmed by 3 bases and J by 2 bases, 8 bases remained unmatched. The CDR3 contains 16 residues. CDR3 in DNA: TGTGCCAGCAGCTTGTCCCTTAGCGGGGGTGCCTACGAGCAGTACTTC. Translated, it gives CASSLSLSGGAYEQYF.

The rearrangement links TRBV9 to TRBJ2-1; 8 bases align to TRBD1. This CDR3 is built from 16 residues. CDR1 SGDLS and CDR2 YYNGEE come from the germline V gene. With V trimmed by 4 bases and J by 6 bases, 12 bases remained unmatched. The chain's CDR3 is CASSFYRDRSVNEQFF. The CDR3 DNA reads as TGTGCCAGCAGCTTCTACCGGGACAGGTCGGTCAATGAGCAGTTCTTC.

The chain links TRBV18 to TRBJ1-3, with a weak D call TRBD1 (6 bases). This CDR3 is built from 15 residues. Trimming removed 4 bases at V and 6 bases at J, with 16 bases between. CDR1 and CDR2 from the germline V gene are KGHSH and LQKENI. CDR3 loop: CASSLLTGSKNTIYF. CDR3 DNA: TGTGCCAGCTCACTCTTGACAGGCTCCAAAAACACCATATATTTT.

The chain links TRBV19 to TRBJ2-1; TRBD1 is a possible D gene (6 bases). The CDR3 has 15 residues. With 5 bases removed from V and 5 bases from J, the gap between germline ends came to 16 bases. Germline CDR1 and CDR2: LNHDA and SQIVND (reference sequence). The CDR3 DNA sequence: TGTGCCAGTAGTGCCATACAGGGACGGAACAATGAGCAGTTCTTC. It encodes CASSAIQGRNNEQFF.

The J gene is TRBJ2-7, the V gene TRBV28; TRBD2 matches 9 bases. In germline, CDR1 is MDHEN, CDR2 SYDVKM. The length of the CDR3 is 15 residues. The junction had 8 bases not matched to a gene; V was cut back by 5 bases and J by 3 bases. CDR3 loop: CASSTGTSIRYEQYF. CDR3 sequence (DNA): TGTGCCAGCAGTACCGGGACTAGCATACGCTACGAGCAGTACTTC.

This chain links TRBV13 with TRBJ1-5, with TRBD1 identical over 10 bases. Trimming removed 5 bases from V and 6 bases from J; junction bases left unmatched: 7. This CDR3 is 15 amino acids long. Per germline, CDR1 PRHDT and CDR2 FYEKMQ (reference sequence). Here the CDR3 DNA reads TGTGCCAGCAGCGGAGGACAGGGGGTCGGTCAGCCCCAGCATTTT. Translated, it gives CASSGGQGVGQPQHF.

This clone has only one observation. For the CDR3, the DNA is TGTGCCAGCAGCGTAGGCCGCCAACTCTCTGGAAACACCATATATTTT. Translated, it gives CASSVGRQLSGNTIYF. V and J are TRBV7-9 and TRBJ1-3; no clear D. The V and J ends lost 5 bases and 0 bases respectively, with 14 bases between them. Germline CDR1 and CDR2: SEHNR and FQNEAQ (reference sequence). The CDR3 loop spans 16 amino acids.

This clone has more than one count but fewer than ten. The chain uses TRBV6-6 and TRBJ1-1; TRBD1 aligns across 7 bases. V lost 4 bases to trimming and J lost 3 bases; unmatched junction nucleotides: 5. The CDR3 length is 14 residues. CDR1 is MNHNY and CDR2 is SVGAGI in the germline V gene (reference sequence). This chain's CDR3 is CASSSRQGDTEAFF. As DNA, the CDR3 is TGTGCCAGCAGTTCCCGACAGGGAGACACTGAAGCTTTCTTT.

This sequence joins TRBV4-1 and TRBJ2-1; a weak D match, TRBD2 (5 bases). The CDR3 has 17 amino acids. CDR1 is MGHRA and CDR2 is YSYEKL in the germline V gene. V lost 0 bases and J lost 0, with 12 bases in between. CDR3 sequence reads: CASSQDPAGSSYNEQFF. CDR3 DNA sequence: TGCGCCAGCAGCCAAGATCCCGCGGGCAGCTCCTACAATGAGCAGTTCTTC.

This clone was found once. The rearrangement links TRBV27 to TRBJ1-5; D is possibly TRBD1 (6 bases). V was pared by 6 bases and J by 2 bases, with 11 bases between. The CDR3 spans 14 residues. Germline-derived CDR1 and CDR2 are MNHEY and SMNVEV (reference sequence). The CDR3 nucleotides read TGTGCCAGCAGCTCCAACAGGGGCAATCAGCCCCAGCATTTT. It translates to CASSSNRGNQPQHF.

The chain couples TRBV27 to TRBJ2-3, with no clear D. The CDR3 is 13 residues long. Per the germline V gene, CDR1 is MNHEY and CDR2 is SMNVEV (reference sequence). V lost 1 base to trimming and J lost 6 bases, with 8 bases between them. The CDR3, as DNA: TGTGCCAGCAGTTTATTCATGAGGGATACGCAGTATTTT. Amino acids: CASSLFMRDTQYF.

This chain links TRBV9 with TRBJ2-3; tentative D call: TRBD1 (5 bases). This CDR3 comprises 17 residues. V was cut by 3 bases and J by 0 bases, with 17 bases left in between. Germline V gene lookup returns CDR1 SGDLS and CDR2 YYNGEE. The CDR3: CASSGIDSRPSTDTQYF. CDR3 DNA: TGTGCCAGCAGCGGTATAGACAGCCGACCTAGCACAGATACGCAGTATTTT. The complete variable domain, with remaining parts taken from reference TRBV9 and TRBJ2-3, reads DSGVTQTPKHLITATGQRVTLRCSPRSGDLSVYWYQQSLDQGLQFLIQYYNGEERAKGNILERFSAQQFPDLHSELNLSSLELGDSALYFCASSGIDSRPSTDTQYFGPGTRLTVL.

DNA of the CDR3: TGTGCCAGCAGCCCCAGGGTTCGCGACACCGGGGAGCTGTTTTTT. Translated, it gives CASSPRVRDTGELFF. This chain connects TRBV5-6 to TRBJ2-2, with D tentatively TRBD1 (5 bases). Per the germline V gene, CDR1 is SGHDT and CDR2 is YYEEEE. V was shortened by 4 bases and J by 3 bases, with 13 bases between the two germline ends. This CDR3 has 15 amino acids.

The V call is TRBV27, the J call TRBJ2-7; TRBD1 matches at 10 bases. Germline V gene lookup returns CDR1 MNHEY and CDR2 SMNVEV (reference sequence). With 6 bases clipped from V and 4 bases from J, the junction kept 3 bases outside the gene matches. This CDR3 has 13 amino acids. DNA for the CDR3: TGTGCCAGCAGGACAGGGGGCCTTTACGAGCAGTACTTC. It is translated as CASRTGGLYEQYF.